This T cell receptor beta chain was retrieved from a study of somatic mutations in cytotoxic T cells in rheumatoid arthritis. Profiling relied on immunoSEQ multiplex PCR, and the TCRdb table lists in-frame clones only, not all of them. The sample records about 7,100 clones, around 80% being singletons. Trimming left V 3 bases short and J 7 bases short, with 13 bases between. Germline CDR1 reads MNHEY; CDR2 reads SMNVEV (reference sequence). This CDR3 comprises 15 residues. Sequences were obtained from CD8+ T cells sorted from blood. The receptor was derived from an adult with rheumatoid arthritis. The chain recombines TRBV27 with TRBJ1-6; TRBD1 is a possible D gene (6 bases). The CDR3 reads CASSFHRDINSPLHF. The DNA of the CDR3 is TGTGCCAGCAGTTTCCATCGGGACATAAATTCACCCCTCCACTTT.